This entry lists 21 T cell receptor beta chains sequenced from one sample in a study of blood T cell repertoires in COVID-19. Clones were sequenced by immunoSEQ multiplex PCR, and TCRdb holds only the in-frame ones, with some missing. The sample includes about 300,000 clones, around 84% of them seen just once. The sequenced sample consisted of peripheral blood. These receptors were taken from a man between 65 and 85 years old with acute or convalescent COVID-19.

In this sample, this clone turned up once. The V call is TRBV6-5, the J call TRBJ1-3; 7 bases agree with TRBD1. Germline-derived CDR1 and CDR2 are MNHEY and SVGAGI. The CDR3 runs to 15 residues. The J segment lost 4 bases and the V segment lost 4 bases, leaving 7 bases of the junction unmatched. The CDR3 reads CASSSTGRRGNTIYF. The CDR3 nucleotides are TGTGCCAGCAGTTCGACAGGGCGAAGGGGAAACACCATATATTTT.

This chain joins TRBV29-1 and TRBJ2-5, with 12 bases lining up with TRBD1. This CDR3 region has 13 residues. The V segment lost 7 bases and the J segment 4 bases; nucleotides outside the gene matches: 4. The V gene's germline CDR1 is SQVTM and CDR2 ANQGSEA. The CDR3 reads CSARDRGRETQYF. CDR3 DNA: TGCAGCGCCCGGGACAGGGGGCGAGAGACCCAGTACTTC.

This chain uses TRBV28 with TRBJ1-6; D is uncertain. Trimming took 6 bases from V and 7 from J, leaving 4 bases between them. CDR1 MDHEN and CDR2 SYDVKM come from the germline V gene. The CDR3 is 11 residues long. CDR3 nucleotides: TGTGCCAGCAGGAGGAATTCACCCCTCCACTTT. It codes for CASRRNSPLHF.

This clone was picked up one time. The V and J genes are TRBV30 and TRBJ1-1; possibly TRBD1 for D (5 bases). The CDR3 loop spans 12 amino acids. V lost 1 base, J lost 8 bases, and 11 bases lay in between. CDR1 is GTSNPN and CDR2 is SVGIG in the germline V gene (reference sequence). DNA of the CDR3: TGTGCCTGGAGTGACAACAGGAGAGAAGCTTTCTTT. Amino acid sequence: CAWSDNRREAFF.

CDR3: CASSSHSGSYNEQFF. DNA for the CDR3: TGTGCCAGTAGTTCCCATAGCGGGAGTTACAATGAGCAGTTCTTC. The chain has TRBV19 and TRBJ2-1, with 9 bases fitting TRBD2. The trim removed 5 bases at V and 4 bases at J, leaving 6 bases unmatched. Germline CDR1 reads LNHDA; CDR2 reads SQIVND (reference sequence). The CDR3 length is 15 residues.

The rearrangement joins TRBV28 to TRBJ1-5; D is perhaps TRBD1 (6 bases). This CDR3 has 13 residues. V was cut by 8 bases and J by 5 bases, with 13 bases left in between. Germline CDR1 reads MDHEN; CDR2 reads SYDVKM. CDR3 amino acids: CASYLGGHQPQHF. Written as DNA, the CDR3 is TGTGCCAGCTATTTGGGGGGGCATCAGCCCCAGCATTTT.

The rearrangement uses TRBV6-1 and TRBJ2-7, with D perhaps TRBD1 (5 bases). V was clipped by 2 bases and J by 3 bases, with 8 bases between them. In germline, CDR1 is MNHNS, CDR2 SASEGT. CDR3 size: 13 residues. The CDR3 DNA reads as TGTGCCAGCAGTGAACAGGGTCTCTACGAGCAGTACTTC. Translated, it gives CASSEQGLYEQYF.

The chain joins TRBV27 to TRBJ2-7, with 11 bases that match TRBD2. Germline V gives CDR1 MNHEY, CDR2 SMNVEV (reference sequence). The CDR3 spans 14 residues. With V trimmed by 6 bases and J by 7 bases, 8 bases remained unmatched. In DNA, the CDR3 is TGTGCCAGCAGGCTTAGCGGGGGGGCAGGGGAGCAGTACTTC. As protein: CASRLSGGAGEQYF.

The chain employs TRBV11-3 and TRBJ1-1; no clear D gene. Germline CDR1 is SGHNT and CDR2 is YENEEA. V shed 4 bases and J shed 4 bases, with 13 bases lying between them. The length of the CDR3 is 14 residues. The DNA of the CDR3 is TGTGCCAGCAGCTCCTCCGGTTCCTCCACTGAAGCTTTCTTT. It codes for CASSSSGSSTEAFF.

The chain uses TRBV3-1 (or the pseudogene TRBV3-2) and TRBJ2-2; D is possibly TRBD1 (6 bases). Trimming took 4 bases from V and 3 from J, leaving 12 bases between them. The germline gives CDR1 LGHDT, CDR2 YNNKEL (reference sequence). This CDR3 region has 15 residues. The CDR3 is CASSPRTGYTGELFF. The CDR3 DNA is TGTGCCAGCAGCCCTCGCACAGGGTACACCGGGGAGCTGTTTTTT.

The J gene is TRBJ1-2, the V gene TRBV4-1; a weak D match, TRBD1 (6 bases). Germline CDR1 and CDR2: MGHRA and YSYEKL. The V end lost 0 bases, the J end lost 4 bases, and 9 bases lay between the germline ends. The CDR3 runs 14 residues. CDR3 residues: CASSQDDRSYGYTF. DNA of the CDR3: TGCGCCAGCAGCCAAGACGACAGGAGCTATGGCTACACCTTC.

J is TRBJ1-1 and V is TRBV6-5; D uncertain. The CDR3 loop spans 14 amino acids. Germline-derived CDR1 and CDR2 are MNHEY and SVGAGI. V gave up 6 bases and J gave up 1 base, with 12 bases separating them. The CDR3 DNA sequence: TGTGCCAGCAGCCTAAGCGGACGGAACACTGAAGCTTTCTTT. Amino acids: CASSLSGRNTEAFF.

The J gene is TRBJ2-7, the V gene TRBV7-9; 7 positions agree with TRBD1. This CDR3 has 15 residues. The germline V gene has CDR1 SEHNR and CDR2 FQNEAQ (reference sequence). J gave up 5 bases and V 2 bases, and 9 bases lay outside the gene matches. The CDR3 sequence: CASSLYGTESDEQYF. DNA of the CDR3: TGTGCCAGCAGCTTATATGGGACAGAATCAGACGAGCAGTACTTC.

This chain uses TRBV30 with TRBJ2-1; D perhaps matches TRBD2 (7 bases). The V and J ends lost 5 bases and 7 bases respectively, with 18 bases between them. The CDR3 covers 14 residues. Germline V gene data show CDR1 as GTSNPN and CDR2 as SVGIG (reference sequence). The CDR3, as DNA: TGTGCCTGGGATCGGAGGGGGGGCGCGAATGAGCAGTTCTTC. Encoded protein: CAWDRRGGANEQFF.

The chain joins TRBV7-9 to TRBJ1-3; D is uncertain. Trimming cost V 0 bases and J 0 bases, with 9 bases left between them. The CDR3 loop spans 16 amino acids. Germline V CDR1 and CDR2: SEHNR, FQNEAQ (reference sequence). The DNA for the CDR3 is TGTGCCAGCAGCTTAGCAGCAGGATCCTCTGGAAACACCATATATTTT. This encodes CASSLAAGSSGNTIYF.

The chain combines TRBV19 with TRBJ2-5, with TRBD1 identical over 8 bases. The CDR3 has 14 amino acids. The V gene end was trimmed by 4 bases and the J gene end by 2 bases; junction bases not matched to a gene: 3. Germline V gene sequence: CDR1 LNHDA, CDR2 SQIVND (reference sequence). The CDR3 region is CASSSWDRQETQYF. The CDR3 nucleotides are TGTGCCAGTAGTAGCTGGGACAGGCAAGAGACCCAGTACTTC.

CDR3 bases: TGTGCCAGTAGTAAAGGGACTAGCGGGAGCGCTGGGGCCAACGTCCTGACTTTC. This sequence encodes CASSKGTSGSAGANVLTF. V is TRBV19 and J is TRBJ2-6; 14 positions match TRBD2. Germline V CDR1 and CDR2: LNHDA, SQIVND (reference sequence). The CDR3 runs 18 residues. The V gene end was trimmed by 4 bases and the J gene end by 2 bases; junction bases not matched to a gene: 4.

This chain uses TRBV7-9 with TRBJ2-1, with D unresolved. The CDR3 length is 13 residues. V dropped 5 bases and J dropped 4 bases, with 9 bases sitting between them. Germline V gene sequence: CDR1 SEHNR, CDR2 FQNEAQ (reference sequence). Here the CDR3 DNA reads TGTGCCAGCAGCAATATCCTGTACAATGAGCAGTTCTTC. Amino acid sequence: CASSNILYNEQFF.

On this clone itself: The same CDR3 can be traced to other DNA sequences in this sample. The genes are TRBV15 and TRBJ1-2; the D gene is possibly TRBD1 (5 bases). Germline-derived CDR1 and CDR2 are LNHNV and YYDKDF (reference sequence). CDR3 length equals 14 residues. The ends were cut back, 0 bases at V and 0 bases at J, with 5 bases in the middle. This CDR3 reads CATSRDRANYGYTF. In DNA, the CDR3 is TGTGCCACCAGCAGAGACAGGGCTAACTATGGCTACACCTTC.

CDR3 sequence reads: CAWSVPGGANNEKLFF. The CDR3 DNA reads TGTGCCTGGAGTGTACCCGGGGGGGCCAATAATGAAAAACTGTTTTTT. This sequence joins TRBV30 and TRBJ1-4, with TRBD1 as a possible D gene (6 bases). Germline-derived CDR1 and CDR2 are GTSNPN and SVGIG (reference sequence). CDR3 length: 16 residues. Trimming took 0 bases from V and 4 from J, leaving 15 bases between them.

The rearrangement links TRBV7-6 to TRBJ2-5; D not certain. Germline V gene lookup returns CDR1 SGHVS and CDR2 FNYEAQ. The CDR3 covers 14 residues. V was clipped by 5 bases and J by 5 bases, with 15 bases between them. The CDR3 nucleotides read TGTGCCAGCAGCCCCTCTAGTTCGGCGGAGACCCAGTACTTC. This codes for CASSPSSSAETQYF. Variable domain in full (rest from reference TRBV7-6 and TRBJ2-5): GAGVSQSPRYKVTKRGQDVALRCDPISGHVSLYWYRQALGQGPEFLTYFNYEAQQDKSGLPNDRFSAERPEGSISTLTIQRTEQRDSAMYRCASSPSSSAETQYFGPGTRLLVL.